Below, 15 T cell receptor beta chains from the same sample are listed, as sequenced in a study of blood T cell repertoires in COVID-19 (dated by TCRdb to the early 2020s). Library preparation was by the immunoSEQ multiplex PCR assay. Drawn from immuneACCESS, this table holds only the in-frame rearrangements with V and J called that TCRdb kept. Clones are partly lost; checked studies trace under half to an unresolved V gene and leave the rest unexplained. The sample contains 200,000 to 250,000 clones, roughly 90% of them found a single time. Together, the top ten hold 2.5% to 3% of the sample. The sample consisted of peripheral blood. The receptor set was obtained from an older woman with acute or convalescent COVID-19.

This chain uses TRBV6-1 with TRBJ2-7; 8 bases are shared with TRBD2. The CDR3 is 15 residues long. Germline CDR1 MNHNS, CDR2 SASEGT. J lost 3 bases, V lost 0 bases, and 4 bases had no gene match. The CDR3 protein is CASSEAQAGVYEQYF. DNA of the CDR3: TGTGCCAGCAGTGAAGCCCAAGCGGGGGTCTACGAGCAGTACTTC.

In its sample, this clone was seen a few times. The chain recombines TRBV9 with TRBJ1-1; TRBD1 might be the D (5 bases). Germline CDR1 SGDLS, CDR2 YYNGEE. The CDR3 has 15 residues. V lost 3 bases, J lost 1 base, and 13 bases lay in between. The DNA for the CDR3 is TGTGCCAGCAGCGCTAGGGACTTCTGGAACACTGAAGCTTTCTTT. Translating gives CASSARDFWNTEAFF.

This rearrangement joins TRBV30 to TRBJ1-4, with 7 bases identical to TRBD1. In germline, CDR1 is GTSNPN, CDR2 SVGIG (reference sequence). The J segment lost 14 bases and the V segment lost 0 bases, leaving 9 bases of the junction unmatched. The CDR3 is 13 amino acids. In DNA, the CDR3 is TGTGCCTGGAGTGTGGGACAGCCCGAAAGGCTGTTTTTT. Translated, it gives CAWSVGQPERLFF.

CDR3 protein: CASSLGTGGTNEKLFF. As DNA, the CDR3 is TGCGCCAGCAGCTTGGGGACAGGGGGAACTAATGAAAAACTGTTTTTT. The chain links TRBV5-1 to TRBJ1-4; 10 bases agree with TRBD1. This CDR3 contains 16 residues. The germline gives CDR1 SGHRS, CDR2 YFSETQ. After removal of 0 bases from V and 1 base from J, the junction contained 0 bases not matched to a gene.

The chain couples TRBV3-1 (or the pseudogene TRBV3-2) to TRBJ1-2, with D perhaps TRBD1 (6 bases). The germline V gene encodes CDR1 LGHDT and CDR2 YNNKEL (reference sequence). V lost 0 bases and J lost 4, with 12 bases in between. This CDR3 contains 15 residues. For the CDR3, the DNA is TGTGCCAGCAGCCAAGACCCAGGGGCGGGCTATGGCTACACCTTC. Translated, it gives CASSQDPGAGYGYTF.

The chain links TRBV9 to TRBJ2-1; 10 bases align to TRBD2. V dropped 4 bases and J dropped 2; count of bases not matched to a gene: 6. Germline V CDR1 and CDR2: SGDLS, YYNGEE. The CDR3 sequence is 16 residues long. The chain's CDR3 is CASSFKREGPYNEQFF. The CDR3 bases are TGTGCCAGCAGCTTCAAGCGGGAGGGACCCTACAATGAGCAGTTCTTC.

The chain employs TRBV2 and TRBJ1-5; D uncertain. V gave up 2 bases and J gave up 0 bases, with 8 bases separating them. CDR3 length: 15 amino acids. Germline V gene sequence: CDR1 SNHLY, CDR2 FYNNEI. This CDR3 reads CASSERLVSNQPQHF. In DNA form, the CDR3 reads TGTGCCAGCAGTGAAAGGCTAGTTAGCAATCAGCCCCAGCATTTT.

In DNA form, the CDR3 reads TGCGCCAGCAGCTTGGACGGGACAGGGCCCTACGAGCAGTACTTC. Encoded protein: CASSLDGTGPYEQYF. V usage is TRBV5-1 and J usage is TRBJ2-7, with TRBD1 identical over 9 bases. Unmatched junction bases numbered 3, after V lost 0 bases and J lost 2 bases. In germline, CDR1 is SGHRS, CDR2 YFSETQ. The CDR3 has 15 amino acids.

As DNA, the CDR3 is TGTGCCAGCAGCCAGAGGGGGACTACCTACGAGCAGTACTTC. It specifies CASSQRGTTYEQYF. The V and J genes are TRBV3-1 (or the pseudogene TRBV3-2) and TRBJ2-7; D might be TRBD2 (7 bases). Trimming cost V 3 bases and J 2 bases, with 11 bases left between them. CDR3 length equals 14 residues. Germline V lookup: CDR1 LGHDT, CDR2 YNNKEL (reference sequence).

The rearrangement links TRBV27 to TRBJ2-1, with 7 bases that match TRBD2. The V segment lost 2 bases and the J segment 4 bases; nucleotides outside the gene matches: 5. This CDR3 has 15 residues. CDR1 is MNHEY, CDR2 SMNVEV, per germline (reference sequence). The CDR3 spells CASSLARLAYNEQFF. Written as DNA, the CDR3 is TGTGCCAGCAGTTTAGCGAGACTAGCTTACAATGAGCAGTTCTTC.

This clone was seen a single time. The J gene is TRBJ1-2, the V gene TRBV1. TRBV1 is a pseudogene segment. The CDR3 is 17 residues long. The CDR3 is CTSSPFPRVGPGDGYTF. Written as DNA, the CDR3 is TGCACCAGCAGCCCTTTCCCAAGGGTAGGACCGGGGGATGGCTACACCTTC.

This rearrangement joins TRBV5-1 to TRBJ2-2, with D possibly being TRBD2 (6 bases). CDR3 size: 15 residues. Trimming took off 5 bases at V and 0 bases at J, with 11 bases between the two ends. The germline CDR1 and CDR2 sequences are SGHRS and YFSETQ. Written as DNA, the CDR3 is TGCGCCAGCAGTTCCGGAGGGACGAACACCGGGGAGCTGTTTTTT. This codes for CASSSGGTNTGELFF. The full variable domain, completed using reference TRBV5-1 and TRBJ2-2, is KAGVTQTPRYLIKTRGQQVTLSCSPISGHRSVSWYQQTPGQGLQFLFEYFSETQRNKGNFPGRFSGRQFSNSRSEMNVSTLELGDSALYLCASSSGGTNTGELFFGEGSRLTVL.

This sequence joins TRBV5-1 and TRBJ1-4, with 8 bases aligning to TRBD1. Germline-derived CDR1 and CDR2 are SGHRS and YFSETQ. This CDR3 is built from 13 residues. Unmatched junction bases numbered 11, after V lost 6 bases and J lost 13 bases. CDR3 sequence: CASTQGAEGRLFF. The CDR3 bases are TGCGCCAGCACCCAGGGGGCCGAAGGGCGACTGTTTTTT.

This chain uses TRBV10-2 with TRBJ2-1, with 9 bases matching TRBD2. Unmatched junction bases numbered 14, after V lost 4 bases and J lost 7 bases. CDR3 size: 17 residues. Looked up from germline, CDR1 is WSHSY and CDR2 is SAAADI. Here the CDR3 DNA reads TGCGCCAGCAGTGTGATGGCTAGCGGGGAGTTTAGGAATGAGCAGTTCTTC. Protein product: CASSVMASGEFRNEQFF.

This clone was seen only a few times. The V and J genes are TRBV24-1 and TRBJ2-2; D call uncertain. The CDR3 sequence is 14 residues long. CDR1 is KGHDR, CDR2 SFDVKD, per germline. Trimming took off 0 bases at V and 1 base at J, with 2 bases between the two ends. CDR3 sequence (DNA): TGTGCCACCAGTGATTTGCGGAACACCGGGGAGCTGTTTTTT. The encoded protein is CATSDLRNTGELFF.